The 5 T cell receptor beta chains below all came from one sample that was sequenced in a study of PD-1 blockade in classical Hodgkin lymphoma. The patients all showed relapse after autologous stem cell transplantation, while their brentuximab vedotin exposure varied. Assay: immunoSEQ multiplex PCR; the TCRdb copy retains only in-frame clones and omits some. Of around 19,000 clones in the sample, roughly 75% are singletons; the top ten hold roughly a quarter. The specimen was peripheral blood mononuclear cells (PBMCs), collected before the second cycle of nivolumab. These receptors all come from a human donor with classical Hodgkin lymphoma.

The V call is TRBV7-9, the J call TRBJ2-1; 9 positions agree with TRBD2. Germline CDR1 reads SEHNR; CDR2 reads FQNEAQ (reference sequence). V lost 1 base, J lost 13 bases, and 2 bases stayed unmatched. This CDR3 is 12 amino acids long. The CDR3 region has the DNA TGTGCCAGCAGCTTAGGTCTAGCGGGACAGTTCTTC. Protein product: CASSLGLAGQFF.

The chain couples TRBV2 to TRBJ2-5; 14 bases agree with TRBD2. V gave up 6 bases and J gave up 5 bases; unmatched junction bases: 11. Germline loops: CDR1 SNHLY, CDR2 FYNNEI. The CDR3 totals 17 residues. The CDR3 DNA reads TGTGCCAGCAGCCCGCGACTAGCGGGAGGGCCGGGGGAGACCCAGTACTTC. Protein product: CASSPRLAGGPGETQYF.

The chain uses TRBV4-1 and TRBJ2-7, with 10 bases identical to TRBD2. V was pared by 0 bases and J by 7 bases, with 9 bases of the junction left unmatched. CDR1 MGHRA and CDR2 YSYEKL come from the germline V gene. The length of the CDR3 is 16 residues. This CDR3 is CASSQDGLAGVGEQYF. CDR3 in DNA: TGCGCCAGCAGCCAAGACGGGCTAGCGGGAGTGGGGGAGCAGTACTTC.

CDR3 in DNA: TGTGCCAGCAGTGATGCTGTAAAACTGTTTTTT. It translates to CASSDAVKLFF. The chain recombines TRBV6-1 with TRBJ1-4; D gene uncertain. This CDR3 contains 11 residues. The V end was cut by 3 bases, the J end by 10 bases, with 6 bases between. The germline V gene encodes CDR1 MNHNS and CDR2 SASEGT.

The chain combines TRBV6-6 with TRBJ1-1, with 8 nucleotides matching TRBD1. The CDR3 totals 16 residues. The V and J ends lost 2 bases and 2 bases, in that order; junction bases with no gene match: 7. Germline CDR1 reads MNHNY; CDR2 reads SVGAGI (reference sequence). Here the CDR3 reads CASSYTARGRNTEAFF. As DNA, the CDR3 is TGTGCCAGCAGTTACACCGCCAGGGGGCGCAACACTGAAGCTTTCTTT.